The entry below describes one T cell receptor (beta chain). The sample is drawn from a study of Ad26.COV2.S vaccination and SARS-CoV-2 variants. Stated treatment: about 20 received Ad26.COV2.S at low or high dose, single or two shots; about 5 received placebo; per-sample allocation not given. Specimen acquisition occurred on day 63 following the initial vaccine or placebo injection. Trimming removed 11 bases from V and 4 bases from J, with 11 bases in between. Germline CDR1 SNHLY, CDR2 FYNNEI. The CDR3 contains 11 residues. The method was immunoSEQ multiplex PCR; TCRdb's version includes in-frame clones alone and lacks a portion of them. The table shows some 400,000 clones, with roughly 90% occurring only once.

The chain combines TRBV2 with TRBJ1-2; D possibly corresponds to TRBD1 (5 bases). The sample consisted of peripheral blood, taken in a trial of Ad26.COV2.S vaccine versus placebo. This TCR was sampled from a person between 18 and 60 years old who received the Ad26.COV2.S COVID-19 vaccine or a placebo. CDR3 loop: CAGGTLYGYTF. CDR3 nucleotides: TGTGCCGGCGGGACTCTCTATGGCTACACCTTC.